These T cell receptor beta chains were read from a single sample in a study of shared clonotypes between healthy human individuals. The table came from immunoSEQ multiplex PCR; TCRdb's copy has only in-frame clones and leaves some out. Of about half a million clones in the sample, around 80% were seen once. Sample: PBMCs. These receptors were obtained from a woman between 40 and 55 years old in good health. Some clones in this sample may be carry-over from other donors' samples. Both conserved end residues are part of each CDR3. The order of the fields is clone size, D gene, J gene, V gene, CDR3 protein, CDR3 DNA. A D gene is named only where the DNA matches it firmly. A row's size may be missing; if present it is once, few, many or a size class.

size: few; D: NA; J: TRBJ1-3; V: TRBV5-5; CDR3: CASSLERGQGRNF; DNA: TGTGCCAGCAGCTTGGAAAGAGGGCAGGGCCGAAATTTT
size: NA; D: NA; J: TRBJ1-1; V: TRBV10-3; CDR3: CAISESITGKRSEAFF; DNA: TGTGCCATCAGTGAGTCGATAACAGGGAAGAGGTCTGAAGCTTTCTTT
size: once; D: NA; J: TRBJ2-5; V: TRBV5-1; CDR3: CASSLLGEETQYF; DNA: TGCGCCAGCAGCTTGTTAGGGGAAGAGACCCAGTACTTC
size: NA; D: NA; J: TRBJ2-1; V: TRBV28; CDR3: CASSLVSYNEQFF; DNA: TGTGCCAGCAGTTTGGTTTCCTACAATGAGCAGTTCTTC
size: once; D: TRBD1; J: TRBJ1-1; V: TRBV18; CDR3: CASSPWDRPNTEAFF; DNA: TGTGCCAGCTCACCGTGGGACAGACCGAACACTGAAGCTTTCTTT
size: NA; D: NA; J: TRBJ2-7; V: TRBV19; CDR3: CASRGTGVNYEQYF; DNA: TGTGCCAGTAGAGGAACAGGAGTTAATTACGAGCAGTACTTC
size: NA; D: TRBD1; J: TRBJ2-4; V: TRBV19; CDR3: CASSQDRAGIQYF; DNA: TGTGCCAGTAGTCAGGACAGGGCGGGCATTCAGTACTTC
size: NA; D: TRBD2; J: TRBJ2-1; V: TRBV18; CDR3: CASSPPLAEYNEQFF; DNA: TGTGCCAGCTCACCACCCCTAGCGGAATACAATGAGCAGTTCTTC
size: NA; D: TRBD1; J: TRBJ1-4; V: TRBV6-1; CDR3: CASSTQGVREKLFF; DNA: TGTGCCAGCAGTACACAGGGGGTACGGGAAAAACTGTTTTTT
size: few; D: TRBD1; J: TRBJ2-1; V: TRBV30; CDR3: CAWNRGQPYNEQFF; DNA: TGTGCCTGGAACCGGGGACAGCCCTACAATGAGCAGTTCTTC
size: NA; D: NA; J: TRBJ1-5; V: TRBV19; CDR3: CASSGGSGPQHF; DNA: TGTGCTAGTAGTGGGGGGAGCGGGCCCCAGCATTTT
size: NA; D: TRBD2; J: TRBJ2-5; V: TRBV15; CDR3: CATSGLGGLAGGGETQYF; DNA: TGTGCCACCAGCGGACTAGGGGGTCTAGCGGGAGGCGGAGAGACCCAGTACTTC
size: NA; D: TRBD2; J: TRBJ2-7; V: TRBV7-2; CDR3: CASSVILAGVGYEQYF; DNA: TGTGCCAGCAGCGTGATACTAGCGGGAGTAGGCTACGAGCAGTACTTC
size: NA; D: TRBD1; J: TRBJ2-1; V: TRBV6-1; CDR3: CASSPTGGYNEQFF; DNA: TGTGCCAGCAGTCCCACAGGGGGATACAATGAGCAGTTCTTC
size: few; D: NA; J: TRBJ1-4; V: TRBV6-5; CDR3: CANSYSWQDLEKLFF; DNA: TGTGCCAACAGTTACTCTTGGCAGGACCTTGAAAAACTGTTTTTT
size: NA; D: NA; J: TRBJ1-1; V: TRBV15; CDR3: CATSLDWSEAFF; DNA: TGTGCCACCTCCCTCGATTGGTCTGAAGCTTTCTTT
size: once; D: NA; J: TRBJ2-1; V: TRBV6-5; CDR3: CASRGPYNEQFF; DNA: TGTGCCAGCAGGGGGCCCTACAATGAGCAGTTCTTC
size: NA; D: NA; J: TRBJ1-4; V: TRBV30; CDR3: CAWSPGTGATNEKLFF; DNA: TGTGCCTGGAGCCCCGGAACGGGGGCGACTAATGAAAAACTGTTTTTT
size: NA; D: NA; J: TRBJ2-2; V: TRBV25-1; CDR3: CASSGFPPGHNTGELFF; DNA: TGTGCCAGCAGTGGATTTCCTCCGGGACATAACACCGGGGAGCTGTTTTTT
size: NA; D: NA; J: TRBJ1-2; V: TRBV27; CDR3: CASSLLARVTSNYGYTF; DNA: TGTGCCAGCAGTTTATTGGCACGGGTAACCTCTAACTATGGCTACACCTTC
size: NA; D: TRBD1; J: TRBJ1-2; V: TRBV4-1; CDR3: CASSQGTGGHYGYTF; DNA: TGCGCCAGCAGCCAGGGGACAGGGGGCCACTATGGCTACACCTTC
size: NA; D: TRBD2; J: TRBJ2-5; V: TRBV9; CDR3: CASSVDPGGETQYF; DNA: TGTGCCAGCAGCGTAGACCCGGGAGGGGAGACCCAGTACTTC
size: once; D: NA; J: TRBJ2-5; V: TRBV2; CDR3: CASGKVSETQYF; DNA: TGTGCCAGCGGGAAGGTGTCGGAGACCCAGTACTTC
size: NA; D: TRBD2; J: TRBJ2-7; V: TRBV7-2; CDR3: CASSSPSSGRVPEQYF; DNA: TGTGCCAGCAGCTCCCCTTCTAGCGGGAGAGTACCCGAGCAGTACTTC
size: NA; D: TRBD2; J: TRBJ2-5; V: TRBV4-3; CDR3: CASSQERGGGETQYF; DNA: TGCGCCAGCAGCCAAGAGCGGGGGGGCGGAGAGACCCAGTACTTC
size: NA; D: TRBD2; J: TRBJ2-3; V: TRBV7-2; CDR3: CASSSPSGRALDTQYF; DNA: TGTGCCAGCAGCTCCCCTAGCGGGAGGGCCTTAGATACGCAGTATTTT
size: NA; D: NA; J: TRBJ2-5; V: TRBV11-3; CDR3: CASSLGGLAEETQYF; DNA: TGTGCCAGCAGCTTAGGGGGGCTAGCGGAAGAGACCCAGTACTTC